This T cell receptor (beta chain) comes out of a study of blood T cell repertoires in COVID-19. Study at large: Researchers got acute and convalescent COVID-19 samples from the United States, Italy and Spain. Sources were T cells, B-cell-depleted T cells, or PBMCs; the material itself was cDNA or gDNA.

Seattle enrolled patients during active infection and tracked them longitudinally. Profiling relied on immunoSEQ multiplex PCR, and the TCRdb table lists in-frame clones only, not all of them. The data show more than 300,000 clones, around 89% seen once. The source of this sequence is a woman aged 30 to 39 with COVID-19, enrolled during active disease. Material for sequencing was peripheral blood.

CDR3: CASSELQTSNEKLFF. As DNA, the CDR3 is TGTGCCAGCAGTGAACTACAGACAAGTAATGAAAAACTGTTTTTT. The V call is TRBV2, the J call TRBJ1-4; no definite D call. Germline loops: CDR1 SNHLY, CDR2 FYNNEI. The ends were cut back, 2 bases at V and 4 bases at J, with 11 bases in the middle. This CDR3 contains 15 residues.